This entry describes one T cell receptor beta chain. Its antigen is not known. This specimen comes from a study of T cells in Graves' hyperthyroidism and ophthalmopathy. Study-wide findings and caveats: Blood held most thyroid clonotypes expanded above 0.001 frequency.

Regions amplified from RNA transcripts were the TCR beta CDR3 regions. Primed by the HTBI set, a first-round RT-PCR was run on the TCR CDR3. Each CDR3 protein is one row after TCRdb ran MiXCR on the multiplex PCR reads. The sample holds 600,000 to 900,000 distinct CDR3 sequences, around 15% seen once. Losses at the gene ends were 5 bases for V and 5 bases for J; bases not matched to a gene: 11. The CDR3 is 15 amino acids. CDR1 is SGHTA and CDR2 is FQGNSA in the germline V gene. The chain has TRBV7-2 and TRBJ1-1; TRBD1 aligns across 7 bases. This sequence originates from a man between 18 and 29 years old with Graves' hyperthyroidism. The sample was blood. This CDR3 is CASSQDQGVGTEAFF. As DNA, the CDR3 is TGTGCCAGCAGCCAGGATCAGGGGGTGGGAACTGAAGCTTTCTTT.